These T cell receptor beta chains were read from a single sample in a study of cytomegalovirus exposure and HLA in healthy donors. TCRdb keeps only in-frame clones here, not all; method: immunoSEQ multiplex PCR. The data show tens of thousands of clones, approximately 63% seen once. Sequences were obtained from PBMCs. The receptors originated from a woman under 40 in good health and CMV-seronegative. CDR3s include the opening cysteine and the closing phenylalanine or tryptophan.

J gene	V gene	CDR3 protein
TRBJ2-5	TRBV29-1	CSGEGGEQETQYF
TRBJ2-1	TRBV5-1	CASSLGGQGVYNEQFF
TRBJ2-5	TRBV7-6	CASSLGLAETQYF
TRBJ1-5	TRBV6-6	CASSYGTDLNQPQHF
TRBJ2-7	TRBV7-2	CASSFSQGTSYEQYF
TRBJ2-2	TRBV5-8	CASSLALGELFF
TRBJ2-7	TRBV29-1	CSVEDLGQGGNYEQYF
TRBJ2-5	TRBV7-2	CASSPTGLANQETQYF
TRBJ1-6	TRBV7-9	CASSPRDTINSPLHF
TRBJ1-4	TRBV7-8	CASRTRVVNEKLFF
TRBJ1-1	TRBV4-2	CASSPLLRRNTEAFF
TRBJ2-5	TRBV7-9	CASSLRRGQETQYF
TRBJ2-7	TRBV5-1	CASSLQVTYEQYF
TRBJ2-7	TRBV6-1	CASSSRQGYEQYF
TRBJ1-1	TRBV6-5	CASRGQSITEAFF
TRBJ1-3	TRBV28	CASSLYGVTSGNTIYF
TRBJ2-3	TRBV5-4	CASSFPGLATDTQYF
TRBJ1-1	TRBV4-1	CASSQDYEEVWTEAFF
TRBJ2-7	TRBV2	CASSESGASSYEQYF
.	TRBV4-2	CASSQEGLAGELFF
TRBJ2-7	TRBV28	CASGGPSSYEQYF
TRBJ1-3	TRBV27	CASRTTGSGNTIYF
TRBJ1-4	TRBV7-9	CASSLMQGTEKLFF
TRBJ2-5	TRBV4-1	CASSQDPSGGGETQYF
TRBJ2-7	TRBV27	CASSFAGVSSYEQYF
TRBJ1-5	TRBV19	CASSIGTGRRSNQPQHF
TRBJ1-5	TRBV5-6	CASSLGGTASNQPQHF
TRBJ2-7	TRBV19	CASSINPGGFPEQYF
TRBJ1-4	TRBV2	CATSPGWTNEKLFF
TRBJ1-2	TRBV5-1	CASSVQGDYGYTF
TRBJ2-1	TRBV10-1	CASSPGQGYNEQFF
TRBJ2-3	TRBV28	CASIPIPGRGGDTQYF
TRBJ2-2	TRBV2	CASRETTVYTGELFF
TRBJ2-7	TRBV7-2	CASSDPWAPAYEQYF
TRBJ2-1	TRBV4-2	CASSGQMNNEQFF
TRBJ2-3	TRBV4-3	CASSQEGQGDTQYF
TRBJ1-2	TRBV12-5	CASGLTGDYGYTF
TRBJ2-3	TRBV5-1	CASSLELAGWNTQYF
TRBJ2-7	TRBV10-3	CAIRERESKGEQYF
TRBJ2-7	TRBV5-1	CASSVDRPHEQYF
TRBJ1-4	TRBV5-4	CASTRLGEKLFF